This T cell receptor (beta chain) was observed in a study of T cell changes during pregnancy in multiple sclerosis. Data came from immunoSEQ multiplex PCR; TCRdb stores just in-frame clones and leaves some out. The data show about 55,000 clones, about 90% seen once. Germline CDR1 reads LNHDA; CDR2 reads SQIVND (reference sequence). Trimming removed 7 bases at V and 5 bases at J, with 12 bases between. CDR3 size: 13 residues. This receptor was obtained from a female donor with multiple sclerosis, enrolled in a pregnancy study. The chain recombines TRBV19 with TRBJ1-5; D gene ambiguous. The specimen was CD4+ T cells from peripheral blood mononuclear cells, collected in the first trimester of pregnancy. CDR3 sequence (DNA): TGTGCCAGTAACGCACAGTTAGATCAGCCCCAGCATTTT. Its translation is CASNAQLDQPQHF.